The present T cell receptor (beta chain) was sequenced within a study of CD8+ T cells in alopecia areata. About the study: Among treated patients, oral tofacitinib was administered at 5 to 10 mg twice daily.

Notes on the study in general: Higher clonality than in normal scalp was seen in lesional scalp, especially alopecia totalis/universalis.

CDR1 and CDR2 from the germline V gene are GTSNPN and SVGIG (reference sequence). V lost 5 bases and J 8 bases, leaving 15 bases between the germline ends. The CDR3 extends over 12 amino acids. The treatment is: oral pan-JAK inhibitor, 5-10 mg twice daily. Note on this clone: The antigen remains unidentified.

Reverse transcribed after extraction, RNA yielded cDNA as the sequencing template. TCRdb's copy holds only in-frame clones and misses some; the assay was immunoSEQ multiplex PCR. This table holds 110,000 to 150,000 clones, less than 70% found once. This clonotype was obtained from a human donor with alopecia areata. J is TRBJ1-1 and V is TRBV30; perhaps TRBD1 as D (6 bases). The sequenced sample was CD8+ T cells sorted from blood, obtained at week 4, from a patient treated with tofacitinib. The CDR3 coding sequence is TGTGCCTGGCGACAGGCTGATACCGAAGCTTTCTTT. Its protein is CAWRQADTEAFF.